What follows is one T cell receptor (beta chain) and its context. CDR1 is SNHLY and CDR2 is FYNNEI in the germline V gene. Trimming pared 1 base from V and 8 bases from J, leaving 14 bases between. This CDR3 is built from 15 residues. This record belongs to a study of blood T cell repertoires in COVID-19. Measured with immunoSEQ multiplex PCR; TCRdb has only the in-frame clones, and not every one. The sample consists of about 130,000 clones, about 90% of them appearing once. The receptor was derived from a woman aged 45-65 years who had recovered from COVID-19. The source material was peripheral blood. V is TRBV2 and J is TRBJ1-4; no clear D. CDR3 in amino acids: CASSEVTHSQEKLFF. CDR3 DNA: TGTGCCAGCAGTGAAGTGACTCATTCTCAGGAAAAACTGTTTTTT.